This entry is about one TCR beta chain. TCRdb's copy holds only in-frame clones and misses some; the assay was immunoSEQ multiplex PCR. The sample lists 190,000 or so clones, around 87% occurring once. The data originate from a study of blood T cell repertoires in COVID-19. Across the whole study: Samples representing acute and convalescent COVID-19 were sourced from the United States, Italy and Spain. T cells, B-cell-depleted T cells, or PBMCs provided the cDNA or gDNA that served as material.

The V gene lost 5 bases and the J gene lost 2 bases, with 12 bases spanning the gap. This CDR3 contains 14 residues. Germline values: CDR1 LGHDT, CDR2 YNNKEL (reference sequence). The sequenced material came from peripheral blood. V is TRBV3-1 (or the pseudogene TRBV3-2) and J is TRBJ1-1; TRBD1 is a possible D gene (6 bases). This TCR came from a woman aged 30 to 39 with active or convalescent COVID-19. The CDR3, as DNA: TGTGCCAGCAGCAGTTACAGGGCCAACACTGAAGCTTTCTTT. This translates into CASSSYRANTEAFF.